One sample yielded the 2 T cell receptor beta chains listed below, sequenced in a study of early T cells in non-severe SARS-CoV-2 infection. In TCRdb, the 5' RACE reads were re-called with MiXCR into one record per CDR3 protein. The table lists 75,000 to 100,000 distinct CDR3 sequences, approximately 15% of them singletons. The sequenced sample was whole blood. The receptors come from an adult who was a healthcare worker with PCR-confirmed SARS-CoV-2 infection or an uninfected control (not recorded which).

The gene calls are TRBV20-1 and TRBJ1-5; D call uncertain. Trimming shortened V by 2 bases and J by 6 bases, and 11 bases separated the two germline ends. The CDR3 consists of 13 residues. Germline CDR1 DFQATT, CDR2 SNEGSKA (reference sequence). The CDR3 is CSARSRFSQPQHF. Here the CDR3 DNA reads TGCAGTGCTAGATCGCGGTTTAGTCAGCCCCAGCATTTT.

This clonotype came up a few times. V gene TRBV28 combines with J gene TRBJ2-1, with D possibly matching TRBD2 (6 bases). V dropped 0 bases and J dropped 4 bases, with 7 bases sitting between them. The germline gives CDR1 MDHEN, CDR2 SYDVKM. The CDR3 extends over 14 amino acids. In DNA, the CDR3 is TGTGCCAGCAGTTTATGGCGGGAATACAATGAGCAGTTCTTC. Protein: CASSLWREYNEQFF.